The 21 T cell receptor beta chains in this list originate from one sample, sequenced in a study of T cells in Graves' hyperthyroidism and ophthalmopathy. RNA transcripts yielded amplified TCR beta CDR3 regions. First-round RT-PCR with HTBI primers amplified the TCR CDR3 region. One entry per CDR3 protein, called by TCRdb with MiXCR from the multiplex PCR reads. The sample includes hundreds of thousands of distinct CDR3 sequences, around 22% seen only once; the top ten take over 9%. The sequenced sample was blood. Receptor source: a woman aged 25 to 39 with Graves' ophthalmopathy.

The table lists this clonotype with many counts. The CDR3 sequence is CASSLSQGLVYEQYF. The CDR3 DNA follows: TGTGCCAGCAGCTTATCCCAGGGGTTGGTCTACGAGCAGTACTTC. The chain links TRBV7-9 to TRBJ2-7, with D possibly TRBD1 on 6 matching bases. V was trimmed by 2 bases and J by 3 bases, leaving 14 bases between them. CDR1 and CDR2 (germline): SEHNR, FQNEAQ (reference sequence). The CDR3 has 15 amino acids.

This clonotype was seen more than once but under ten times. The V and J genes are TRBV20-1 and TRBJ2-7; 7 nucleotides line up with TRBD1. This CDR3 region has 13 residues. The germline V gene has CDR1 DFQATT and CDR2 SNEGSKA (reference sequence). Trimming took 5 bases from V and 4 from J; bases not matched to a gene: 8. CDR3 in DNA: TGCAGTGCTTCGGACAGGATCATTTACGAGCAGTACTTC. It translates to CSASDRIIYEQYF.

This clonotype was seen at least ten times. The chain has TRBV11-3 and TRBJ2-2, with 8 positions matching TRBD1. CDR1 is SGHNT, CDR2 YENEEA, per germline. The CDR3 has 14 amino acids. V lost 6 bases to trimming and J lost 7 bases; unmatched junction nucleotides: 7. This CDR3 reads CASRTGTGVGELFF. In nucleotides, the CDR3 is TGTGCCAGCAGAACCGGGACAGGCGTCGGGGAGCTGTTTTTT.

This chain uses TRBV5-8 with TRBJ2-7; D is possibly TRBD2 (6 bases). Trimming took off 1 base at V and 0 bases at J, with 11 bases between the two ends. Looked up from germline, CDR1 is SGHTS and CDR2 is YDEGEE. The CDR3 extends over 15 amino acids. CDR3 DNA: TGTGCCAGCAGCTTGCCGCAAGCGGGCTCCTACGAGCAGTACTTC. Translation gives CASSLPQAGSYEQYF.

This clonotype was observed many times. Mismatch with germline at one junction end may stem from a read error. The CDR3 sequence: CASSEYAVQHF. CDR3 bases: TGCGCCAGCAGTGAGTACGCGGTCCAGCATTTT. The rearrangement joins TRBV2 to TRBJ1-5; D uncertain. The germline gives CDR1 SNHLY, CDR2 FYNNEI. This CDR3 spans 11 amino acids.

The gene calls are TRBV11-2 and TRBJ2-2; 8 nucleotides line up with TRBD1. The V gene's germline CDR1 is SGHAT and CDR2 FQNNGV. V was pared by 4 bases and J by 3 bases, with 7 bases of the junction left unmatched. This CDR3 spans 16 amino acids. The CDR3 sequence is CASSSLQGQDTGELFF. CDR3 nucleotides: TGTGCCAGCAGCTCCCTCCAGGGACAGGACACCGGGGAGCTGTTTTTT.

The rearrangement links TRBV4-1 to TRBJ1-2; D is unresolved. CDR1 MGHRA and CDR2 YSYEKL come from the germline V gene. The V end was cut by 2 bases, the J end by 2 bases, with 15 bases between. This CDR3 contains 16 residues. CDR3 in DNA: TGCGCCAGCAGCCAATCTCGGGCACCACAAAACTATGGCTACACCTTC. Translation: CASSQSRAPQNYGYTF.

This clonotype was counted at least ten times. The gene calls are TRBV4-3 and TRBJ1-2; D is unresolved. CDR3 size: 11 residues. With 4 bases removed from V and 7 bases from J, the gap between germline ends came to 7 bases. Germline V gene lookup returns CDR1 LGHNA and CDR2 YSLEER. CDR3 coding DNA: TGCGCCAGCAGCCCCGGAATTGGCTACACCTTC. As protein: CASSPGIGYTF.

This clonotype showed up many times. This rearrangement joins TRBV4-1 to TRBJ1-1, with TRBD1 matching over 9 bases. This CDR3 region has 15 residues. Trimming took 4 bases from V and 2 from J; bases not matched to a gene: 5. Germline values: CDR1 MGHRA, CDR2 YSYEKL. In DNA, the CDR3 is TGCGCCAGCAGCCGACGGACAGGGGTAAACACTGAAGCTTTCTTT. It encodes CASSRRTGVNTEAFF.

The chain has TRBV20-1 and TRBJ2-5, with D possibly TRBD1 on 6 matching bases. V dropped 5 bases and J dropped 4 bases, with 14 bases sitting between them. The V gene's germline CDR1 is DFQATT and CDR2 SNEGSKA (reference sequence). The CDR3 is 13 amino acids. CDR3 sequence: CSAGLQGGETQYF. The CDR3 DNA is TGCAGTGCTGGATTACAAGGGGGAGAGACCCAGTACTTC.

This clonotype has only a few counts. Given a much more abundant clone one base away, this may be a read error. CDR3 region: CASSYSGQSNSPLHF. The CDR3 region has the DNA TGTGCCAGCAGTTACTCTGGGCAGTCTAATTCACCCCTCCACTTT. This chain joins TRBV6-5 and TRBJ1-6; no definite D call. Germline V CDR1 and CDR2: MNHEY, SVGAGI. The CDR3 spans 15 residues. With 0 bases removed from V and 6 bases from J, the gap between germline ends came to 9 bases.

The CDR3 protein is CASSLPGAEEQYF. Here the CDR3 DNA reads TGTGCCAGCAGTTTACCGGGAGCTGAGGAGCAGTACTTC. J is TRBJ2-7 and V is TRBV28, with D possibly matching TRBD2 (6 bases). There are 13 residues in the CDR3. CDR1 is MDHEN, CDR2 SYDVKM, per germline. V was pared by 2 bases and J by 7 bases, with 12 bases between.

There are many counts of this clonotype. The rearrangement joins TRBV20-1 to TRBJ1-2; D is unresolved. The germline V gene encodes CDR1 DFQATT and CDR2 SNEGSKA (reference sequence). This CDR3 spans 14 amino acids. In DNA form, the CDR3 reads TGCAGGTGGTTAAATACGGGATCCAACTATGGCTACACCTTC. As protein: CRWLNTGSNYGYTF.

CDR3 in DNA: TGTGCCACCACAGGTCCGGAGACCCAGTACTTC. Translating it yields CATTGPETQYF. The chain carries TRBV28 and TRBJ2-5; a possible D gene is TRBD1 (5 bases). From germline, CDR1 is MDHEN and CDR2 SYDVKM. V shed 10 bases and J shed 5 bases, with 11 bases lying between them. This CDR3 spans 11 amino acids.

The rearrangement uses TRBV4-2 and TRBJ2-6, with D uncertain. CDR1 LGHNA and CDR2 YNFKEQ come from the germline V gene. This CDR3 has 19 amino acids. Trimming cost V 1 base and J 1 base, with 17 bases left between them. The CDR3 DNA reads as TGTGCCAGCAGCCAAGGTCTTGAAGTGTGGGGTTCTGGGGCCAACGTCCTGACTTTC. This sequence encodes CASSQGLEVWGSGANVLTF.

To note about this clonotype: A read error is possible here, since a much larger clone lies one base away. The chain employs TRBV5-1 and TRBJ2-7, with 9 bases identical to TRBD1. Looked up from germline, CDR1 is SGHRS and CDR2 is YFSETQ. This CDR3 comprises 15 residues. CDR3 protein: CAISLSGQGIYEQYF. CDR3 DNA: TGCGCCATCAGCTTATCGGGACAGGGAATCTACGAGCAGTACTTC.

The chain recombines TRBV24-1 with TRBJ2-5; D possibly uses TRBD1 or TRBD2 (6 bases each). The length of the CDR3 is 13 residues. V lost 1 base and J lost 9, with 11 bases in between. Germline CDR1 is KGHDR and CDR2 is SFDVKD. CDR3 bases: TGTGCCACCAGTGATTTCTCGGGGGCGGCCCAGTACTTC. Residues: CATSDFSGAAQYF.

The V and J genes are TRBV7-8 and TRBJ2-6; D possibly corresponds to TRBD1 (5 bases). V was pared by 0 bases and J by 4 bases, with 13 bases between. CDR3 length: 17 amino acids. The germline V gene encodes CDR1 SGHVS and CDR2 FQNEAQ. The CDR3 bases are TGTGCCAGCAGCTTAGCGGGAAGGGGTACCGGGGCCAACGTCCTGACTTTC. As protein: CASSLAGRGTGANVLTF.

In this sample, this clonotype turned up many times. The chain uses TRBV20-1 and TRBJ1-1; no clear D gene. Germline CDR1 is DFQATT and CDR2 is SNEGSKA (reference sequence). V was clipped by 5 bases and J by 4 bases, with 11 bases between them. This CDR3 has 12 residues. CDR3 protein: CSAPFPGTEAFF. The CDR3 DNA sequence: TGCAGTGCTCCGTTTCCCGGCACTGAAGCTTTCTTT.

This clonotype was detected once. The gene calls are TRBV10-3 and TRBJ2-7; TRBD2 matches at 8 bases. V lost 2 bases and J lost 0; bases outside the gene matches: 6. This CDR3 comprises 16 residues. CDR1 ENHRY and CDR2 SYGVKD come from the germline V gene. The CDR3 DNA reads TGTGCCATCAGTGAGGCGGGTAGCGGGGTCTCCTACGAGCAGTACTTC. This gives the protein CAISEAGSGVSYEQYF.

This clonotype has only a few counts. The CDR3 here is CASSQEVFRLRYNSPLHF. CDR3 bases: TGTGCCAGCAGCCAAGAAGTTTTTCGGCTCCGGTATAATTCACCCCTCCACTTT. The rearrangement uses TRBV4-2 and TRBJ1-6; no clear D. The germline V gene has CDR1 LGHNA and CDR2 YNFKEQ. The CDR3 totals 18 residues. The V end was cut by 0 bases, the J end by 4 bases, with 16 bases between.